This T cell receptor (beta chain) was captured by sequencing in a study of T cell repertoires in cytomegalovirus infection. Study context: Use of recently identified HLA-C-restricted and well-studied HLA-B-restricted CMV epitopes was part of the study. Through public TCR beta signatures, both CMV infection and matching HLA type were indicated. Study-wide points: Identification of carriers of CMV plus the relevant HLA was performed using cumulative public TCR beta family frequency.

About this clonotype itself: Its antigen is not known.

From the reads, TCRdb called clonotypes with MiXCR, one entry per CDR3 protein. This sample has some 320,000 distinct CDR3 sequences, with almost 30% found just once. Germline values: CDR1 MNHEY, CDR2 SMNVEV (reference sequence). The CDR3 is 14 residues long. The V end was cut by 7 bases, the J end by 2 bases, with 12 bases between. Sequencing used cultured PBMCs, obtained from culture after CMV antigen stimulation. The receptor was isolated from a human donor in good health (CMV status not recorded). Some clones in this sample may be carry-over from other donors' samples. The chain uses TRBV27 and TRBJ2-1; maybe TRBD1 (6 bases). CDR3 loop: CASTDRRAYNEQFF. CDR3 nucleotides: TGTGCCAGCACCGACAGGAGAGCCTACAATGAGCAGTTCTTC.